These 5 T cell receptor beta chains came from one sample sequenced in a study of blood T cells in healthy people across ages. A sample-barcoded 5' primer and a J-beta primer mix were used in a second PCR of roughly 6 to 11 cycles. TCRdb re-analysed the 5' RACE reads in MiXCR, keeping a single row per CDR3 protein. The sample consists of about 1.6 million distinct CDR3 sequences, roughly 32% of them appearing once. The sample was blood. These receptors came from a woman aged 25 to 45 in good health.

Turning to this clonotype: At one boundary the junction diverges from the germline segment, which might be a read error. The chain couples TRBV7-2 to TRBJ1-6, with 7 nucleotides matching TRBD1. CDR1 is SGHTA, CDR2 FQGNSA, per germline. CDR3 size: 14 residues. In DNA, the CDR3 is TGTGCCAGCACTCTACAGGGGTACAATTCACCCCGCCACTTT. The encoded protein is CASTLQGYNSPRHF.

The chain employs TRBV9 and TRBJ2-5, with no clear D. TRBJ2-7 matches the DNA end more closely, so the J call is doubtful. The CDR3 runs to 15 residues. CDR1 is SGDLS and CDR2 is YYNGEE in the germline V gene. This CDR3 is CASSVEGKLTYEQYF. CDR3 in DNA: TGTGCCAGCAGCGTAGAAGGCAAACTGACCTACGAGCAGTACTTC.

This clonotype was found many times. V and J are TRBV7-2 and TRBJ2-1, with D possibly TRBD1 on 5 matching bases. Trimming cost V 1 base and J 8 bases, with 12 bases left between them. Looked up from germline, CDR1 is SGHTA and CDR2 is FQGNSA. This CDR3 comprises 14 residues. The CDR3 DNA is TGTGCCAGCAGCTTAGAGGGGTGGACCTATGAGCAGTTCTTC. This translates into CASSLEGWTYEQFF.

The chain couples TRBV27 to TRBJ1-1; D gene unclear. The germline V and J ends were trimmed by 2 bases and 10 bases, with 8 bases remaining between them. This CDR3 contains 11 residues. Per the germline V gene, CDR1 is MNHEY and CDR2 is SMNVEV (reference sequence). The CDR3 here is CASSLKGTAFF. In DNA form, the CDR3 reads TGTGCCAGCAGTTTAAAGGGTACAGCTTTCTTT.

Written as DNA, the CDR3 is TGTGCCAGCAGCATTAGCGGACTAGCTTCCTACAATGAGCAGTTCTTC. The encoded protein is CASSISGLASYNEQFF. The chain joins TRBV27 to TRBJ2-1; 8 bases are shared with TRBD2. The CDR3 consists of 16 residues. Germline V lookup: CDR1 MNHEY, CDR2 SMNVEV (reference sequence). V lost 6 bases and J lost 1; bases outside the gene matches: 8.